What follows are 7 T cell receptor beta chains derived from one specimen sequenced in a study of T cell clonality in common variable immunodeficiency. General study findings and limits: Reportedly, TCR beta sequences from common variable immunodeficiency showed fewer deletions and N-nucleotide insertions.

Method: immunoSEQ multiplex PCR; TCRdb's copy keeps in-frame clones and lacks some. The sample includes about 28,000 clones, none of them occurring once. These TCRs are of unknown antigen specificity. The source material was peripheral blood mononuclear cells. Receptor source: a human donor with common variable immunodeficiency.

This clone was recorded a few times. The sequenced fragment ends 3 residues before the CDR3 boundary, so the rest is inferred from the germline J gene. The rearrangement links TRBV6-2 or TRBV6-3 to TRBJ2-3; maybe TRBD1 (5 bases). V lost 3 bases to trimming and J lost 6 bases, with 10 bases between them. The CDR3 runs to 13 residues. Germline CDR1 MNHEY, CDR2 SVGEGT. The CDR3 DNA, read in part, is TGTGCCAGCAGTTATTCAGGGCTGGATACG. Amino acids: CASSYSGLDT. The whole CDR3 protein reads CASSYSGLDTQYF.

The CDR3 is CASSLVVSGSGEQFF. The sequenced part of the CDR3 DNA is TGCGCCAGCAGCTTGGTAGTTTCGGGGTCAGGTGAG. The V and J genes are TRBV5-1 and TRBJ2-1, with D perhaps TRBD2 (5 bases). The read falls 3 residues short of the CDR3 end, and the missing part is taken from the germline J gene. V was pared by 0 bases and J by 9 bases, with 16 bases between. The CDR3 has 15 residues. The germline gives CDR1 SGHRS, CDR2 YFSETQ.

The sample holds a few counts of this clone. The read falls 3 residues short of the CDR3 end, and the missing part is taken from the germline J gene. The chain uses TRBV5-4 and TRBJ2-1; TRBD2 matches 8 bases. The CDR3 is 14 amino acids. Germline V gene data show CDR1 as SGHNT and CDR2 as YYREEE (reference sequence). J lost 8 bases, V lost 4 bases, and 8 bases had no gene match. CDR3 DNA, as far as it was read: TGTGCCAGCAGCACGGGCGGGACTAGGGATGAG. Protein sequence: CASSTGGTRDE. The full CDR3 protein reads CASSTGGTRDEQFF.

At least ten counts were recorded for this clone. The CDR3 end falls 3 residues outside the read, so it is completed with the germline J gene. The chain joins TRBV7-2 to TRBJ1-5; the D is unclear. The CDR3 is made up of 14 amino acids. The V end was cut by 7 bases, the J end by 1 base, with 11 bases between. Germline CDR1 reads SGHTA; CDR2 reads FQGNSA. The DNA read from the CDR3 is TGTGCCAGCACCCTGGCTGGCAGCAATCAGCCC. This sequence encodes CASTLAGSNQP. The whole CDR3 region reads CASTLAGSNQPQHF.

The sample holds a few counts of this clone. Coverage ceases 3 residues before the CDR3 finishes, and the germline J gene fills in the end. The chain uses TRBV7-9 and TRBJ1-5, with D maybe TRBD1 (6 bases). V was shortened by 7 bases and J by 7 bases, with 14 bases between the two germline ends. CDR1 is SEHNR and CDR2 is FQNEAQ in the germline V gene (reference sequence). The CDR3 length is 13 residues. The CDR3 bases that were read are TGTGCCAGCACGTTGGGGGCAAGACAGCCC. Translation gives CASTLGARQP. The full CDR3 protein reads CASTLGARQPQHF.

At least ten counts were recorded for this clone. Coverage ceases 3 residues before the CDR3 finishes, and the germline J gene fills in the end. This rearrangement joins TRBV7-3 to TRBJ1-1; 7 bases map to TRBD1. The CDR3 extends over 16 amino acids. Germline V gene lookup returns CDR1 SGHTA and CDR2 FQGTGA. The V and J ends lost 6 bases and 4 bases, in that order; junction bases with no gene match: 14. CDR3 in amino acids: CASSPGRGPKGTEAFF. Partial CDR3 DNA: TGTGCCAGCAGTCCTGGGAGGGGGCCAAAGGGCACTGAA.

Ten or more counts support this clone. The observed sequence ends 3 residues before the CDR3 terminus, with the missing tail filled in from the germline J gene. V and J are TRBV13 and TRBJ1-2; 12 nucleotides match TRBD1. The CDR3 has 15 amino acids. Germline V CDR1 and CDR2: PRHDT, FYEKMQ (reference sequence). CDR3 DNA, as far as it was read: TGTGCCAGCAGCCCCTTGGGACAGGGGGCAAAGGGC. This sequence encodes CASSPLGQGAKG. The CDR3 reads in full as CASSPLGQGAKGYTF.